The entry that follows covers one T cell receptor (beta chain) sequence. Its specificity is not known. This sample is drawn from a study of T cell responses to AZD1222 COVID-19 vaccine. Pooling was applied to second doses at about 4 or about 12 weeks. Clones were read by immunoSEQ multiplex PCR, and TCRdb kept only the in-frame ones, dropping some. The sample gives more than 95,000 clones, around 85% of which show up once; 3.5% to 5% is in the top ten. Broader study findings: None of the repertoires were sampled until the peak T cell response had passed. Donors were mostly white British, more females; clonal diversity possibly underestimated.

The source was peripheral blood, collected 28 days after the second AZD1222 dose. The sequence derives from an adult who received the AZD1222 COVID-19 vaccine.

CDR3 in DNA: TGTGCCACCAGCAGAGGGACAGGCCTCTACGAGCAGTACTTC. As protein: CATSRGTGLYEQYF. The chain carries TRBV15 and TRBJ2-7; 7 bases are a match to TRBD1. Germline values: CDR1 LNHNV, CDR2 YYDKDF (reference sequence). This CDR3 spans 14 amino acids. Trimming removed 1 base from V and 3 bases from J; junction bases left unmatched: 3.